The 26 T cell receptor beta chains listed next were all sequenced from one sample in a study of monozygotic twins with inflammatory bowel disease. Reanalyzing the 5' RACE reads, TCRdb keeps one entry per CDR3 protein, without DNA. This sample's table has 350,000 to 550,000 distinct CDR3 sequences. The sequenced sample consisted of blood. The receptors were gathered from a human donor with ulcerative colitis or Crohn's disease, or a healthy co-twin of an affected twin (not recorded which).

This chain joins TRBV6-1 and TRBJ1-2; TCRdb proposes TRBD1, but this gene call is untestable without DNA. The V gene's germline CDR1 is MNHNS and CDR2 SASEGT. This CDR3 is 16 amino acids long. CDR3 amino acids: CASSALLGQTWGGYTF.

J is TRBJ2-3 and V is TRBV3-1. This CDR3 has 12 residues. The germline V gene has CDR1 LGHDT and CDR2 YNNKEL (reference sequence). CDR3 loop: CASSQGDGTQYF.

This sequence joins TRBV29-1 and TRBJ2-1; TCRdb lists TRBD1, though no DNA is available to test this call. CDR3 length: 16 amino acids. Germline CDR1 reads SQVTM; CDR2 reads ANQGSEA. CDR3 loop: CSVGQGGFSSYNEQFF.

The V and J genes are TRBV5-1 and TRBJ2-2. Per the germline V gene, CDR1 is SGHRS and CDR2 is YFSETQ. The CDR3 is 15 residues long. The CDR3 reads CASSLVTMNTGELFF.

The chain uses TRBV7-2 and TRBJ1-5. CDR1 SGHTA and CDR2 FQGNSA come from the germline V gene. The CDR3 extends over 15 amino acids. This chain's CDR3 is CASSFKGPAGQPQHF.

The CDR3 spells CASSQRTAGNTIYF. The chain is built from TRBV3-1 and TRBJ1-3. The CDR3 sequence is 14 residues long. Germline CDR1 reads LGHDT; CDR2 reads YNNKEL (reference sequence).

The chain is built from TRBV29-1 and TRBJ2-2; the D gene TCRdb calls, TRBD1, cannot be checked with no DNA. In germline, CDR1 is SQVTM, CDR2 ANQGSEA. The CDR3 consists of 14 residues. This CDR3 reads CSVHRTGNTGELFF.

This chain connects TRBV7-9 to TRBJ2-7. Germline V gives CDR1 SEHNR, CDR2 FQNEAQ (reference sequence). The CDR3 loop spans 15 amino acids. This CDR3 is CASSLYETDSYEQYF.

The J gene is TRBJ2-1, the V gene TRBV19; the TCRdb D gene call, TRBD2, has no DNA to confirm it. CDR3 size: 15 residues. The germline V gene encodes CDR1 LNHDA and CDR2 SQIVND (reference sequence). The chain's CDR3 is CASTILAGGHNEQFF.

The rearrangement uses TRBV7-2 and TRBJ2-1. The CDR3 runs 12 residues. Germline values: CDR1 SGHTA, CDR2 FQGNSA. Here the CDR3 reads CASSPRPNEQFF.

The J gene is TRBJ2-7, the V gene TRBV7-2. From germline, CDR1 is SGHTA and CDR2 FQGNSA. The CDR3 is made up of 14 amino acids. The CDR3 spells CASSFFGSDYEQYF.

This chain links TRBV6-5 with TRBJ2-2. Germline V gives CDR1 MNHEY, CDR2 SVGAGI. CDR3 length: 12 amino acids. CDR3: CASSPRQGNLFF.

The chain carries TRBV20-1 and TRBJ1-5; TCRdb names TRBD1, which stays unverified in the absence of DNA. The CDR3 is 14 amino acids. Germline V lookup: CDR1 DFQATT, CDR2 SNEGSKA (reference sequence). The CDR3: CSASDTGSNQPQHF.

This sequence joins TRBV9 and TRBJ2-5; absent DNA, TCRdb's TRBD1 call cannot be checked. The length of the CDR3 is 14 residues. The V gene's germline CDR1 is SGDLS and CDR2 YYNGEE. CDR3 residues: CASSVGGGQETQYF.

The V gene is TRBV4-3, the J gene TRBJ2-2; as DNA is missing, the TRBD1 call by TCRdb cannot be tested. From germline, CDR1 is LGHNA and CDR2 YSLEER. The CDR3 covers 14 residues. Here the CDR3 reads CASSQEQGTGELFF.

This chain's CDR3 is CASSYKKGVAYNSPLHF. J is TRBJ1-6 and V is TRBV6-5. The CDR3 is 17 residues long. Germline V gene sequence: CDR1 MNHEY, CDR2 SVGAGI.

The J gene is TRBJ2-7, the V gene TRBV5-1. Germline lookup yields CDR1 SGHRS and CDR2 YFSETQ. The CDR3 is 14 residues long. The chain's CDR3 is CASSPLASSYEQYF. The full variable domain, in which reference TRBV5-1 and TRBJ2-7 provide the parts outside the CDR3, is KAGVTQTPRYLIKTRGQQVTLSCSPISGHRSVSWYQQTPGQGLQFLFEYFSETQRNKGNFPGRFSGRQFSNSRSEMNVSTLELGDSALYLCASSPLASSYEQYFGPGTRLTVT.

This chain connects TRBV7-9 to TRBJ1-6. Germline CDR1 SEHNR, CDR2 FQNEAQ (reference sequence). There are 12 residues in the CDR3. This chain's CDR3 is CASRLPLGPLHF.

The gene calls are TRBV27 and TRBJ2-1; TCRdb's D gene call, TRBD2, goes unchecked for lack of DNA. CDR1 and CDR2 from the germline V gene are MNHEY and SMNVEV (reference sequence). The CDR3 covers 16 residues. The CDR3 loop is CASSLSLGLAGGRMFF.

This rearrangement joins TRBV27 to TRBJ1-1. The CDR3 covers 13 residues. Germline V gives CDR1 MNHEY, CDR2 SMNVEV (reference sequence). CDR3 sequence reads: CASSISKNTEAFF.

The rearrangement joins TRBV10-3 to TRBJ1-5; there is no DNA to check the TCRdb D call of TRBD1. CDR1 and CDR2 from the germline V gene are ENHRY and SYGVKD. This CDR3 is 15 amino acids long. The CDR3 sequence is CATSNRGGGNQPQHF.

The V and J genes are TRBV6-5 and TRBJ2-7. CDR3 length equals 14 residues. Germline CDR1 and CDR2: MNHEY and SVGAGI. The CDR3 here is CASSYGRQSYEQYF.

This chain connects TRBV5-5 to TRBJ2-3. The CDR3 covers 13 residues. Germline loops: CDR1 SGHKS, CDR2 YYEKEE (reference sequence). Here the CDR3 reads CASSWGSTDTQYF.

The rearrangement links TRBV6-1 to TRBJ1-4. CDR1 MNHNS and CDR2 SASEGT come from the germline V gene. The CDR3 runs 14 residues. The chain's CDR3 is CASSINRWNEKLFF.

V and J are TRBV6-5 and TRBJ1-2; TCRdb's D gene call, TRBD1, goes unchecked for lack of DNA. CDR1 is MNHEY and CDR2 is SVGAGI in the germline V gene. CDR3 length: 14 amino acids. CDR3 sequence reads: CASSYGTVERGYTF.

The V call is TRBV11-2, the J call TRBJ2-1; the D call from TCRdb, TRBD2, cannot be confirmed without DNA. The CDR3 consists of 17 residues. Germline V gene lookup returns CDR1 SGHAT and CDR2 FQNNGV. The CDR3 protein is CASSSPIERVTNNEQFF.